What follows are 10 T cell receptor beta chains derived from one specimen sequenced in a study of CD8 T cells in Susac syndrome. The RNA input was about 0.45 to 1 ug, and it was reverse transcribed with random hexamers. TCRdb fed the immunoSEQ multiplex PCR reads into MiXCR, producing one record per CDR3 protein. The sample holds roughly 140,000 distinct CDR3 sequences, about 94% seen once. Sequenced material: CD8+ T cells from PBMCs. Source of these receptors: a human donor with multiple sclerosis.

The CDR3 here is CASSDRGGEHIQYF. In nucleotides, the CDR3 is TGTGCCAGCAGTGATCGGGGGGGCGAACACATTCAGTACTTC. The chain combines TRBV2 with TRBJ2-4, with 8 nucleotides matching TRBD2. Germline V CDR1 and CDR2: SNHLY, FYNNEI. This CDR3 has 14 amino acids. The V gene end was trimmed by 3 bases and the J gene end by 8 bases; junction bases not matched to a gene: 6.

This clonotype was recorded a few times. V usage is TRBV9 and J usage is TRBJ2-1, with 10 bases matching TRBD1. The CDR3 is 14 residues long. Germline loops: CDR1 SGDLS, CDR2 YYNGEE. The junction had 4 bases not matched to a gene; V was cut back by 4 bases and J by 6 bases. CDR3 amino acids: CASSPWTGGNEQFF. The CDR3 nucleotides read TGTGCCAGCAGCCCATGGACAGGGGGCAATGAGCAGTTCTTC.

Here the CDR3 reads CASPTGAPGNEQFF. CDR3 in DNA: TGTGCCAGCCCAACAGGGGCCCCTGGCAATGAGCAGTTCTTC. V and J are TRBV2 and TRBJ2-1; 7 positions match TRBD1. The CDR3 covers 14 residues. The germline V gene has CDR1 SNHLY and CDR2 FYNNEI. J lost 6 bases, V lost 8 bases, and 10 bases had no gene match.

This rearrangement joins TRBV27 to TRBJ2-1; the D gene could be TRBD1 or TRBD2 (6 bases each). CDR3 length: 14 residues. Per germline, CDR1 MNHEY and CDR2 SMNVEV (reference sequence). V lost 8 bases, J lost 2 bases, and 13 bases lay in between. Here the CDR3 DNA reads TGTGCCAGCCGGGGGCTAGAGACCTACAATGAGCAGTTCTTC. It specifies CASRGLETYNEQFF.

The V and J genes are TRBV20-1 and TRBJ2-7; maybe TRBD1 (5 bases). Germline V gives CDR1 DFQATT, CDR2 SNEGSKA (reference sequence). Trimming removed 3 bases from V and 5 bases from J, with 17 bases in between. This CDR3 has 14 residues. This chain's CDR3 is CSARSFRVVDEQYF. Here the CDR3 DNA reads TGCAGTGCTAGGTCCTTCAGGGTAGTCGACGAGCAGTACTTC.

The gene calls are TRBV20-1 and TRBJ2-3, with 9 bases lining up with TRBD2. Germline CDR1 reads DFQATT; CDR2 reads SNEGSKA (reference sequence). V was clipped by 3 bases and J by 5 bases; unmatched bases: 15. There are 17 residues in the CDR3. CDR3 DNA: TGCAGTGCTAGTCCTAGCCGCGGGGGGGCCTATGGAGATACGCAGTATTTT. Its translation: CSASPSRGGAYGDTQYF.

V is TRBV12-3 or TRBV12-4 and J is TRBJ1-5; a possible D gene is TRBD1 (6 bases). Trimming took off 1 base at V and 7 bases at J, with 8 bases between the two ends. This CDR3 comprises 13 residues. Here the CDR3 DNA reads TGTGCCAGCAGTTTAGGGGGGCTGCAGCCCCAGCATTTT. Its protein product is CASSLGGLQPQHF.

The chain recombines TRBV3-1 with TRBJ2-7; 7 bases are a match to TRBD1. V lost 4 bases to trimming and J lost 3 bases; unmatched junction nucleotides: 6. This CDR3 spans 14 amino acids. CDR1 is LGHDT and CDR2 is YNNKEL in the germline V gene (reference sequence). Here the CDR3 DNA reads TGTGCCAGCAGCCTCGGGACAGTTTACTACGAGCAGTACTTC. Translating gives CASSLGTVYYEQYF.

This chain uses TRBV10-3 with TRBJ2-5; no reliable D call. The length of the CDR3 is 15 residues. CDR1 and CDR2 (germline): ENHRY, SYGVKD. The ends were cut back, 0 bases at V and 5 bases at J, with 13 bases in the middle. The CDR3 DNA sequence: TGTGCCATCAGTGAGTCGACTGGGGAAAGGGAGACCCAGTACTTC. Its protein product is CAISESTGERETQYF.

The chain is built from TRBV30 and TRBJ2-1, with a tentative D call TRBD1 (5 bases). Germline-derived CDR1 and CDR2 are GTSNPN and SVGIG (reference sequence). Trimming removed 0 bases from V and 13 bases from J, with 10 bases in between. The CDR3 spans 11 residues. CDR3 residues: CAWSVGQGQFF. Here the CDR3 DNA reads TGTGCCTGGAGTGTCGGTCAGGGTCAGTTCTTC.